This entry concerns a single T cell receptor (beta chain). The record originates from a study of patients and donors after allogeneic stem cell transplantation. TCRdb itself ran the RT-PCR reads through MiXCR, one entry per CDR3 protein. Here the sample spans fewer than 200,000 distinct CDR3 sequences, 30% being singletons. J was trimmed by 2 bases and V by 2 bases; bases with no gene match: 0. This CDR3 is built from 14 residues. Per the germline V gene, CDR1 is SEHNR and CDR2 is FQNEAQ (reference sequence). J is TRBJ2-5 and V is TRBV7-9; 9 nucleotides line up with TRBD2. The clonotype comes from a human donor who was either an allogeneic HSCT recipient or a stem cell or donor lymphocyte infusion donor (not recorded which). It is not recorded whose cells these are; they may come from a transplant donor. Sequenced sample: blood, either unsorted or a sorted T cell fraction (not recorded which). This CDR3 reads CASSLTSGQETQYF. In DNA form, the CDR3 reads TGTGCCAGCAGCTTAACTAGCGGGCAAGAGACCCAGTACTTC.